This TCR beta chain was obtained from a study of beta chain features in type 1 diabetes. Looking at the study overall: The number of sorted cells examined across all samples was approximately 100 million. Study-wide findings and caveats: Among patients, naive, central memory and Treg TCRB repertoires appeared more similar than among healthy donors. Among patients with Type 1 diabetes, TCRB CDR3s were moderately but significantly shorter in every one of the four CD4+ subsets. The VDJ junctions of type 1 diabetes patients carried fewer insertions and more deletions.

As regards this clone: The antigen remains unidentified.

Reverse transcription of all isolated RNA meant that expressed TCRB transcripts were sequenced. TCRdb's table, derived via immunoSEQ multiplex PCR, lists solely in-frame clones and lacks some. The repertoire holds 600,000 to 700,000 clones, with approximately 13% as singletons. It was one heparinised blood draw, averaging roughly 100 mL, that each donor gave. This CDR3 has 16 amino acids. Germline assignment: CDR1 MDHEN and CDR2 SYDVKM. With 5 bases removed from V and 0 bases from J, the gap between germline ends came to 14 bases. The source is a man younger than 45 with type 1 diabetes. Sample: naive CD4+ T cells from blood. This chain connects TRBV28 to TRBJ1-3, with a possible D match to TRBD1 (5 bases). In nucleotides, the CDR3 is TGTGCCAGCAGTCGCAGGGTCGGGAGCTCTGGAAACACCATATATTTT. Translated: CASSRRVGSSGNTIYF.